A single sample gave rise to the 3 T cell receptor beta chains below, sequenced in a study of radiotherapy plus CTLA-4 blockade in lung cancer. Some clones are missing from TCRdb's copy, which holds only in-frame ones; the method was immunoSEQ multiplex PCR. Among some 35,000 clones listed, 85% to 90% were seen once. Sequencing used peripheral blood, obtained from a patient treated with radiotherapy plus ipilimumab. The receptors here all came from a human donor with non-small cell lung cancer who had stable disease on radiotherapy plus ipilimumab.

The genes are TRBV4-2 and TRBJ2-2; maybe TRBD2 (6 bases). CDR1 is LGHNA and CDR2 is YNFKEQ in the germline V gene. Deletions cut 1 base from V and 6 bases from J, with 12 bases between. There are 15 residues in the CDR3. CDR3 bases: TGTGCCAGCAGCCAAGTTTACGGGAGCCCCGGGGAGCTGTTTTTT. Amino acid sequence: CASSQVYGSPGELFF.

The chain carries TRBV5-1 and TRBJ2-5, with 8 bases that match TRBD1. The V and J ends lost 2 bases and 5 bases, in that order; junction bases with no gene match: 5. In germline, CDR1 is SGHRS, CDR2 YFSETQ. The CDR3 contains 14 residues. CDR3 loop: CASSLDRGPETQYF. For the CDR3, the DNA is TGCGCCAGCAGCTTAGACAGGGGTCCCGAGACCCAGTACTTC.

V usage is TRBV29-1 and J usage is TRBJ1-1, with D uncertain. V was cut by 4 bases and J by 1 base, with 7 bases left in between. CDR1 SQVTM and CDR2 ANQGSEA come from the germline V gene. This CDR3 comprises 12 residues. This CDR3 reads CSVGSPNTEAFF. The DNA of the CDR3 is TGCAGCGTTGGTTCTCCGAACACTGAAGCTTTCTTT. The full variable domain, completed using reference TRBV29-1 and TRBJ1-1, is SAVISQKPSRDICQRGTSLTIQCQVDSQVTMMFWYRQQPGQSLTLIATANQGSEATYESGFVIDKFPISRPNLTFSTLTVSNMSPEDSSIYLCSVGSPNTEAFFGQGTRLTVV.